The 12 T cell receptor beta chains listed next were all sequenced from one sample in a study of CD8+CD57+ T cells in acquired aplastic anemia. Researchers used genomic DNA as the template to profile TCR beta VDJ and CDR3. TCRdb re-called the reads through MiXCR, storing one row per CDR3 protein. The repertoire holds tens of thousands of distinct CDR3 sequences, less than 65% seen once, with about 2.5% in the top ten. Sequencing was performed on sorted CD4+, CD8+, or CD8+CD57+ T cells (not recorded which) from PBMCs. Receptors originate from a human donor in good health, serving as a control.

The CDR3 region is CATSARTSHETQYF. DNA of the CDR3: TGTGCCACCAGCGCTCGGACTTCCCATGAGACCCAGTACTTC. This chain connects TRBV15 to TRBJ2-5, with D tentatively TRBD2 (5 bases). The V and J ends lost 5 bases and 5 bases respectively, with 15 bases between them. This CDR3 is 14 amino acids long. Germline V gene lookup returns CDR1 LNHNV and CDR2 YYDKDF (reference sequence). The full variable domain, completed using reference TRBV15 and TRBJ2-5, is DAMVIQNPRYQVTQFGKPVTLSCSQTLNHNVMYWYQQKSSQAPKLLFHYYDKDFNNEADTPDNFQSRRPNTSFCFLDIRSPGLGDTAMYLCATSARTSHETQYFGPGTRLLVL.

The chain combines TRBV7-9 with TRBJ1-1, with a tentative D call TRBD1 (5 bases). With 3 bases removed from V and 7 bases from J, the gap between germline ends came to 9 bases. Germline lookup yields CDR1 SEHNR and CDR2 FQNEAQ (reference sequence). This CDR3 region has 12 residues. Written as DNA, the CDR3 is TGTGCCAGCAGCTTGCGGGGGGGTGAAGCTTTCTTT. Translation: CASSLRGGEAFF. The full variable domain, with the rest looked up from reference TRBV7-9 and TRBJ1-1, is DTGVSQNPRHKITKRGQNVTFRCDPISEHNRLYWYRQTLGQGPEFLTYFQNEAQLEKSRLLSDRFSAERPKGSFSTLEIQRTEQGDSAMYLCASSLRGGEAFFGQGTRLTVV.

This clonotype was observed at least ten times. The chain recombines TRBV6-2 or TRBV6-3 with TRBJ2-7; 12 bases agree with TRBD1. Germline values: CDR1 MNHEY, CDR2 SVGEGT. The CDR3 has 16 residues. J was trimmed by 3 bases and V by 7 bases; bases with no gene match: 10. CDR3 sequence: CASTMGQGALFYEQYF. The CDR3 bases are TGTGCCAGCACCATGGGACAGGGGGCGCTTTTCTACGAGCAGTACTTC.

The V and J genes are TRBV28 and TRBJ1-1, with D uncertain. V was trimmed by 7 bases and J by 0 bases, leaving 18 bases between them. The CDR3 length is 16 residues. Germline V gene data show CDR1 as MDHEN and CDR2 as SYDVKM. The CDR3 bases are TGTGCCAGCAATTTGGTGGCAGGTTTTGTGAACACTGAAGCTTTCTTT. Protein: CASNLVAGFVNTEAFF.

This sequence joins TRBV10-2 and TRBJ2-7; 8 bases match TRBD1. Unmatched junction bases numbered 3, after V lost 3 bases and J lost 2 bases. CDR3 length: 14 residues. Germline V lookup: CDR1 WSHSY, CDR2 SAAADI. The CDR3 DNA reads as TGCGCCAGCAGTGAAACAGGGGGGCCCTACGAGCAGTACTTC. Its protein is CASSETGGPYEQYF.

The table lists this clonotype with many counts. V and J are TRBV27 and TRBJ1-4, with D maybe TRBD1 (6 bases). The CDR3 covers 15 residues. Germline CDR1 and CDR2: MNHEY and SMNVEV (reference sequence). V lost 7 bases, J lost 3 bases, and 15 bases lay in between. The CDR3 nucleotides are TGTGCCAGCAAAGGCAGGGGAGGGTCTAATGAAAAACTGTTTTTT. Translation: CASKGRGGSNEKLFF.

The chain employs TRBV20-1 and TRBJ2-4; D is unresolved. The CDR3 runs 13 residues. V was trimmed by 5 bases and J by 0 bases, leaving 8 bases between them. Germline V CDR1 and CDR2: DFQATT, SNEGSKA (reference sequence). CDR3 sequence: CSAAELAKNIQYF. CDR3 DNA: TGCAGTGCTGCGGAACTAGCCAAAAACATTCAGTACTTC.

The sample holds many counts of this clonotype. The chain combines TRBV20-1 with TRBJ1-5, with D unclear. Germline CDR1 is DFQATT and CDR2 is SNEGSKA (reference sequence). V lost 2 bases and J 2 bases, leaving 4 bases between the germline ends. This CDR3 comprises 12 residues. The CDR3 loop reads CSARQGNQPQHF. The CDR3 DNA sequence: TGCAGTGCTAGACAGGGCAATCAGCCCCAGCATTTT.

Here the CDR3 reads CASSLEAGAYEQYF. The DNA for the CDR3 is TGTGCCAGCAGCTTAGAGGCGGGGGCCTACGAGCAGTACTTC. The chain joins TRBV7-9 to TRBJ2-7, with 7 nucleotides matching TRBD2. Trimming removed 1 base from V and 2 bases from J; junction bases left unmatched: 2. This CDR3 comprises 14 residues. Germline V CDR1 and CDR2: SEHNR, FQNEAQ (reference sequence). Variable domain in full (rest from reference TRBV7-9 and TRBJ2-7): DTGVSQNPRHKITKRGQNVTFRCDPISEHNRLYWYRQTLGQGPEFLTYFQNEAQLEKSRLLSDRFSAERPKGSFSTLEIQRTEQGDSAMYLCASSLEAGAYEQYFGPGTRLTVT.

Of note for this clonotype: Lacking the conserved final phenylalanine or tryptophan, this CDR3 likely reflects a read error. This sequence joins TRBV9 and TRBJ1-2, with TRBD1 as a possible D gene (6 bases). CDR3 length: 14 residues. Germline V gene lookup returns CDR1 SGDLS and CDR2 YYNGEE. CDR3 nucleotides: TGTGCCAGCAGCGTAGACGGGGCAGGGGATGGTTACACCCTC. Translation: CASSVDGAGDGYTL.

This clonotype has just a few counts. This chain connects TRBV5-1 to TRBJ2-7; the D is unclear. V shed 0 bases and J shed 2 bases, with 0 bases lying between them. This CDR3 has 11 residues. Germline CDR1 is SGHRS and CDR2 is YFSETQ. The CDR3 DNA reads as TGCGCCAGCAGCTTGGCCTACGAGCAGTACTTC. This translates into CASSLAYEQYF.

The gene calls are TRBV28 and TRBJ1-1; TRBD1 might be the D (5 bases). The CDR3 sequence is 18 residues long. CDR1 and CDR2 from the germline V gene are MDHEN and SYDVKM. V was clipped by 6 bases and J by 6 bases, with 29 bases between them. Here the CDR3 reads CASSSLGTFKALVAEAFF. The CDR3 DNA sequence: TGTGCCAGCAGCTCCCTAGGGACTTTTAAGGCCCTTGTCGCTGAAGCTTTCTTT. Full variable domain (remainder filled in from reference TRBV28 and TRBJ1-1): DVKVTQSSRYLVKRTGEKVFLECVQDMDHENMFWYRQDPGLGLRLIYFSYDVKMKEKGDIPEGYSVSREKKERFSLILESASTNQTSMYLCASSSLGTFKALVAEAFFGQGTRLTVV.